This TCR beta chain emerged from a study of blood T cell repertoires in COVID-19. Study-level background: Both acute and convalescent COVID-19 samples were obtained from the United States, Italy and Spain. The analysed material was cDNA or gDNA that came from T cells, B-cell-depleted T cells, or PBMCs.

Per the original data handling: Estimation of nucleated cell counts relied on the amplification of reference gene primers. Clones were read by immunoSEQ multiplex PCR, and TCRdb kept only the in-frame ones, dropping some. Clonal size and the V and J genes are those of that table, whereas D and trimming came from the DNA. The sample contains 250,000 to 350,000 clones, 87% of which appear only once. Germline CDR1 is SGHDN and CDR2 is FVKESK. After removal of 4 bases from V and 10 bases from J, the junction contained 11 bases not matched to a gene. This CDR3 comprises 15 residues. The sample consisted of peripheral blood. The rearrangement uses TRBV14 and TRBJ2-1, with 9 positions matching TRBD2. The sequence was obtained from a woman between 50 and 59 years old who had recovered from COVID-19. The CDR3 loop reads CASSRPGLASREQFF. The CDR3 coding sequence is TGTGCCAGCAGCCGACCGGGACTAGCATCCCGGGAGCAGTTCTTC.